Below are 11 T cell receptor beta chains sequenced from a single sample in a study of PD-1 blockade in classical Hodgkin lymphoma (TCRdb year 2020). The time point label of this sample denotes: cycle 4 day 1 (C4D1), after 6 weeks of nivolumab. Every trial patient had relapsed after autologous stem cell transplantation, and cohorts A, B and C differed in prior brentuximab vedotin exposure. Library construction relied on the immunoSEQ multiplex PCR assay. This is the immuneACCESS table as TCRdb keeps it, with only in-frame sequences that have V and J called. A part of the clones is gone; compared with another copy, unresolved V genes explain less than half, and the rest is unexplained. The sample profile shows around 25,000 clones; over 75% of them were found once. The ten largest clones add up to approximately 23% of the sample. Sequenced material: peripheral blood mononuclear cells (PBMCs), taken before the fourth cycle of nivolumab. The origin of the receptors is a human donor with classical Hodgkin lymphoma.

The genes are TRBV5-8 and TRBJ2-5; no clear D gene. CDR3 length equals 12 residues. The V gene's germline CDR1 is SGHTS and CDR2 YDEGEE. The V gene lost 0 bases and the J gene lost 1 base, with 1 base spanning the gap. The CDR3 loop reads CASSLVQETQYF. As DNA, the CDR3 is TGTGCCAGCAGCTTGGTCCAAGAGACCCAGTACTTC.

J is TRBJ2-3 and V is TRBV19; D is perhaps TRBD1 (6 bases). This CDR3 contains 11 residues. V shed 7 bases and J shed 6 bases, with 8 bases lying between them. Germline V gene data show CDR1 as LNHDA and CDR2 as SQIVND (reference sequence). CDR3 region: CASKTGDTQYF. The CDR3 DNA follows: TGTGCCAGTAAAACAGGGGATACGCAGTATTTT.

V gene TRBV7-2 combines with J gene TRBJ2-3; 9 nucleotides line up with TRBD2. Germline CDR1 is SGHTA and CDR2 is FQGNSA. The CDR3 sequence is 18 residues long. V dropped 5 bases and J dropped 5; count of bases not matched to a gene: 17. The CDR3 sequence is CASSPPSGRGGARDTQYF. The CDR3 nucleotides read TGTGCCAGCAGCCCCCCTTCTGGTCGCGGGGGGGCCAGAGATACGCAGTATTTT. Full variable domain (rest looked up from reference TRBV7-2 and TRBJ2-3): GAGVSQSPSNKVTEKGKDVELRCDPISGHTALYWYRQSLGQGLEFLIYFQGNSAPDKSGLPSDRFSAERTGGSVSTLTIQRTQQEDSAVYLCASSPPSGRGGARDTQYFGPGTRLTVL.

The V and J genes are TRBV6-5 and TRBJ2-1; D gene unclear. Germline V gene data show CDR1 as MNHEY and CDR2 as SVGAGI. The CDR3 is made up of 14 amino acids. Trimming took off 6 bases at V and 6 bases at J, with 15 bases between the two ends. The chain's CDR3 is CASRRSFSGNEQFF. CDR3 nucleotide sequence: TGTGCCAGCAGACGGAGTTTTTCGGGCAATGAGCAGTTCTTC.

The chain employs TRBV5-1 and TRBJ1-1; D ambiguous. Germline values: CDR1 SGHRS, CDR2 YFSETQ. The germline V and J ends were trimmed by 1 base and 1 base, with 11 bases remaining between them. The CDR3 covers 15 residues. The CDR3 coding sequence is TGCGCCAGCAGCTTGACGGGATGGGGGAACACTGAAGCTTTCTTT. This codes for CASSLTGWGNTEAFF.

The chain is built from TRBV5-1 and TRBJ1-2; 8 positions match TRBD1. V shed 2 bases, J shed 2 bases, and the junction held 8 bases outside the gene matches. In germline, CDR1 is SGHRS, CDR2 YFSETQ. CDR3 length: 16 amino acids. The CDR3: CASSFNQGARNYGYTF. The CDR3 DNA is TGCGCCAGCAGCTTCAACCAGGGGGCGCGGAACTATGGCTACACCTTC.

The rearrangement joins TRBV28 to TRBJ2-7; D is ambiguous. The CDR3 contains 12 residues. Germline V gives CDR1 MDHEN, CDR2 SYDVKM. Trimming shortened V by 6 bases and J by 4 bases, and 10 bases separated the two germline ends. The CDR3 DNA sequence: TGTGCCAGCAGAACCCGCCCGTACGAGCAGTACTTC. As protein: CASRTRPYEQYF.

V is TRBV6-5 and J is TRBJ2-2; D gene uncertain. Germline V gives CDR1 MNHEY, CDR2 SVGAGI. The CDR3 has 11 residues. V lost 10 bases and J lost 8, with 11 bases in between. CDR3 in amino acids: CATLVRGELFF. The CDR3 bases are TGTGCCACCCTGGTTAGAGGGGAGCTGTTTTTT.

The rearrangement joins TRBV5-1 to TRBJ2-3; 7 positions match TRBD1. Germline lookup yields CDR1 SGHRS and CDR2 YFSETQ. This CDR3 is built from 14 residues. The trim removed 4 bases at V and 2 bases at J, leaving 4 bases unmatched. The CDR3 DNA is TGCGCCAGCAGCGAGGACAGGAACACAGATACGCAGTATTTT. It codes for CASSEDRNTDTQYF.

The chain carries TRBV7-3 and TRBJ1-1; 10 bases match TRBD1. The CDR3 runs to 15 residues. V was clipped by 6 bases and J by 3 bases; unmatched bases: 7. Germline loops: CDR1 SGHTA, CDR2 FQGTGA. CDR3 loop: CASSTDGTGDTEAFF. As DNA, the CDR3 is TGTGCCAGCAGTACGGACGGGACAGGGGACACTGAAGCTTTCTTT.

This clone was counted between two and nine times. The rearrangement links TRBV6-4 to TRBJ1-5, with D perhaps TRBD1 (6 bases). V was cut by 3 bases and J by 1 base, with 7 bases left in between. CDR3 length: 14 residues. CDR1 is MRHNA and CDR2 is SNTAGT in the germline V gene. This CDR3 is CASSEQGSNQPQHF. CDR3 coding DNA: TGTGCCAGCAGTGAACAGGGAAGCAATCAGCCCCAGCATTTT.